This is a list of T cell receptor beta chains from one sample in a study of identical twins. TCRdb itself ran the 5' RACE reads through MiXCR, one entry per CDR3 protein. This sample carries 460,000 or so distinct CDR3 sequences, 12% to 15% of them seen once, and the ten largest clones take roughly 0.5%. This sample also belongs to another study, concerning yellow fever vaccine responses in identical twins.

The sequenced sample was CD4+ T cells sorted from blood. The receptors shown here come from a woman younger than 35 in good health. Each CDR3 is given with its conserved first and last residue. The D gene is left open where the match is weak. Rows may omit the clone size; those that give it use once, few, many or a size class.

CDR3 DNA | CDR3 protein | J gene | D gene | clone size | V gene
TGTGTCAGCAGCTTTTACAGGGTACAGGAAGAGACCCAGTACTTC | CVSSFYRVQEETQYF | TRBJ2-5 | NA | NA | TRBV7-2
TGCGCCAGCAGCCCCAGCGCGGGAGGGTCCTACAATGAGCAGTTCTTC | CASSPSAGGSYNEQFF | TRBJ2-1 | TRBD2 | NA | TRBV5-1
TGTGCCAGCACACTAGCGGGAGTAGACGAGCAGTACTTC | CASTLAGVDEQYF | TRBJ2-7 | TRBD2 | few | TRBV7-9
TGCGCCAGCAGCCAAGACGCGGGACCAACCTACGAGCAGTACTTC | CASSQDAGPTYEQYF | TRBJ2-7 | NA | NA | TRBV4-1
TGCGCCAGCAGCTTCTCGTCTAGCGGGGGGAGAGTCGCCGGGGAGCTGTTTTTT | CASSFSSSGGRVAGELFF | TRBJ2-2 | TRBD2 | NA | TRBV5-1
TGTGCCAGCAGACGGGCCAGTAACACCGGGGAGCTGTTTTTT | CASRRASNTGELFF | TRBJ2-2 | NA | NA | TRBV9
TGCGCCAGCAGTGGATTGTTGATGGGACAGGGGGGCACAGATACGCAGTATTTT | CASSGLLMGQGGTDTQYF | TRBJ2-3 | TRBD1 | NA | TRBV10-2
TGTGCCACCAGTGATTTTTGGGGAGGCCTCAATGAGCAGTTCTTC | CATSDFWGGLNEQFF | TRBJ2-1 | NA | NA | TRBV24-1
TGTGCCAGCAGTGCTGGGACCTCTGGGGCCAACGTCCTGACTTTC | CASSAGTSGANVLTF | TRBJ2-6 | NA | NA | TRBV2
TGTGCCAGCAATGGCCGGGGGGGGAACACTGAAGCTTTCTTT | CASNGRGGNTEAFF | TRBJ1-1 | NA | NA | TRBV2
TGTGCCACCAGCGAAGGCGGGGGTTCCTACGAGCAGTACTTC | CATSEGGGSYEQYF | TRBJ2-7 | TRBD2 | few | TRBV15
TGCGCCAGCAGCCTTGACAGGGTCGACACCGGGGAGCTGTTTTTT | CASSLDRVDTGELFF | TRBJ2-2 | TRBD1 | many | TRBV4-1
TGCAGTGCTAGCGGACTAGCGGAGACCTACAATGAGCAGTTCTTC | CSASGLAETYNEQFF | TRBJ2-1 | TRBD2 | many | TRBV20-1
TGCAGTGCCCCAGCTATCTCCCCTAGAGAGCAGTACTTC | CSAPAISPREQYF | TRBJ2-7 | NA | few | TRBV20-1
TGTGCCATCAGTGAGTCGATTTCGAGCTCCTACGAGCAGTACTTC | CAISESISSSYEQYF | TRBJ2-7 | NA | NA | TRBV10-3
TGTGCCAGCAGTCGAGCGGCAAGCTACGAGCAGTACTTC | CASSRAASYEQYF | TRBJ2-7 | NA | few | TRBV12-3/TRBV12-4
TGTGCCAGCAGTCCACGGACTAGCGGAGGGGGGACCCAGTACTTC | CASSPRTSGGGTQYF | TRBJ2-5 | TRBD2 | NA | TRBV2
TGCGCCAGCAGCCAAGTATCGGGGACTAGCGGGAGCTCCTACAATGAGCAGTTCTTC | CASSQVSGTSGSSYNEQFF | TRBJ2-1 | TRBD2 | few | TRBV4-3
TGTGCCAGCAGCTTAGGCGGCAGCGCGCGCCACTACGAGCAGTACTTC | CASSLGGSARHYEQYF | TRBJ2-7 | NA | NA | TRBV11-2
TGTGCCAGCAATAGTAGGGCCCTGGAGCAGTACTTC | CASNSRALEQYF | TRBJ2-7 | NA | NA | TRBV6-5
TGCGCCAGCAGCTTATCCCGGGACAGGGGGCTCTACAATGAGCAGTTCTTC | CASSLSRDRGLYNEQFF | TRBJ2-1 | TRBD1 | NA | TRBV5-1
TGCGCCAGCAGCTCAACCGGGACAGACTACGAGCAGTACTTC | CASSSTGTDYEQYF | TRBJ2-7 | TRBD1 | few | TRBV5-1
TGTGCCAGCAGTGACACCCTAGGACACTCTGGGGCCAACGTCCTGACTTTC | CASSDTLGHSGANVLTF | TRBJ2-6 | NA | NA | TRBV25-1
TGCAGCGCGACAGGGGGCTTGAATGAGCAGTTCTTC | CSATGGLNEQFF | TRBJ2-1 | TRBD1 | many | TRBV29-1
TGTGCCATCAGTGAGGGCAGTAGCGGGCCTCAAGAGACCCAGTACTTC | CAISEGSSGPQETQYF | TRBJ2-5 | TRBD2 | few | TRBV10-3
TGCAGTGCGGGAAGCGGTTCGGAGACCCAGTACTTC | CSAGSGSETQYF | TRBJ2-5 | NA | NA | TRBV20-1
TGTGCCACAAGCGGGACATCTACGTACGAGCAGTACTTC | CATSGTSTYEQYF | TRBJ2-7 | NA | many | TRBV24-1
TGTGCCAGCAGTCTCACAGGGGTCCACGAGCAGTACTTC | CASSLTGVHEQYF | TRBJ2-7 | TRBD1 | many | TRBV12-3/TRBV12-4
TGTGCCAGCAGCGTGGGGACTAGCGCCCTCCTAGAGCAGTACTTC | CASSVGTSALLEQYF | TRBJ2-7 | TRBD2 | few | TRBV7-9
TGTGCCAGCAGTTTTAGGGGGCAGGCGGACTACGAGCAGTACTTC | CASSFRGQADYEQYF | TRBJ2-7 | TRBD1 | NA | TRBV27
TGTGCAAGTCGCTTAAGTCCAGGGAAGCTGGTGGCGGCTAATGAAAAACTGTTTTTT | CASRLSPGKLVAANEKLFF | TRBJ1-4 | NA | NA | TRBV12-2
TGTGCCAGCAGCACGGGACAAAAGCAAGAGACCCAGTACTTC | CASSTGQKQETQYF | TRBJ2-5 | NA | NA | TRBV7-9
TGCAGTGCCCTCGGCGCGGGATTCCACGAGCAGTACTTC | CSALGAGFHEQYF | TRBJ2-7 | NA | few | TRBV29-1
TGTGCCAGCAGCATTACTCCGGGACAGGGATACCTTGGGGCCAACGTCCTGACTTTC | CASSITPGQGYLGANVLTF | TRBJ2-6 | TRBD1 | NA | TRBV5-6
TGCGCCAGCAGCCCACCCGGGGGGGCCATCACAGATACGCAGTATTTT | CASSPPGGAITDTQYF | TRBJ2-3 | TRBD2 | few | TRBV5-1
TGTGCCAGTAGTATCAGGAGGGAGCAGTTCTTC | CASSIRREQFF | TRBJ2-1 | NA | NA | TRBV19
TGTGCCAGCAGTGCAGACGGACCCTCCTACGAGCAGTACTTC | CASSADGPSYEQYF | TRBJ2-7 | NA | many | TRBV12-3/TRBV12-4
TGTGCCACCAGTGACCCGGGACTAGCGGACCAAGAGACCCAGTACTTC | CATSDPGLADQETQYF | TRBJ2-5 | TRBD2 | few | TRBV24-1
TGTGCCAGCAGCTCCAGGGGTTTAACCGGGGAGCTGTTTTTT | CASSSRGLTGELFF | TRBJ2-2 | NA | NA | TRBV5-4
TGCGCCAGCAGCTTGGCCGGGATTACAGATACGCAGTATTTT | CASSLAGITDTQYF | TRBJ2-3 | NA | many | TRBV5-1
TGTGCCAGCACTTCTAGCGGGAGGGCGCCGTGGACCCAGTACTTC | CASTSSGRAPWTQYF | TRBJ2-5 | TRBD2 | few | TRBV12-3/TRBV12-4
TGCGCCAGCAGCTTGGCCTCCAAGACAGGGTATTCCTACGAGCAGTACTTC | CASSLASKTGYSYEQYF | TRBJ2-7 | TRBD1 | few | TRBV5-1